The 28 T cell receptor beta chains below come from one sample, sequenced in a study of cytomegalovirus exposure and HLA in healthy donors. The PCR employed 60 Vbeta primers together with 13 Jbeta primers. Libraries were prepared by immunoSEQ multiplex PCR; TCRdb keeps only in-frame clonotypes and omits some of them. The sample lists some 200,000 clones, about two thirds occurring once. The specimen sequenced was PBMCs. The receptors stem from a man in his forties in good health and CMV-seropositive.

The chain links TRBV13 to TRBJ1-3; D might be TRBD1 (5 bases). The CDR3 sequence is 15 residues long. V lost 5 bases, J lost 4 bases, and 15 bases lay in between. Germline V gene sequence: CDR1 PRHDT, CDR2 FYEKMQ (reference sequence). The CDR3 loop reads CASSVGLGEGNTIYF. Written as DNA, the CDR3 is TGTGCCAGCAGCGTGGGACTCGGGGAGGGAAACACCATATATTTT.

The chain employs TRBV6-5 and TRBJ1-1; D unclear. The ends were cut back, 3 bases at V and 1 base at J, with 6 bases in the middle. Germline lookup yields CDR1 MNHEY and CDR2 SVGAGI. The CDR3 runs 13 residues. CDR3 bases: TGTGCCAGCAGTTATCGTTCGAACACTGAAGCTTTCTTT. Translated: CASSYRSNTEAFF.

The chain carries TRBV4-1 and TRBJ1-2; no firm D call. The CDR3 consists of 15 residues. Germline CDR1 MGHRA, CDR2 YSYEKL. The V end was cut by 3 bases, the J end by 4 bases, with 15 bases between. CDR3: CASSQDPVEGYGYTF. CDR3 DNA sequence: TGCGCCAGCAGCCAGGACCCGGTAGAGGGCTATGGCTACACCTTC.

The chain joins TRBV21-1 to TRBJ2-7; TRBD2 is taken as the D call from the table, unchecked against the DNA. TRBV21-1 is recorded as a pseudogene. The CDR3 totals 15 residues. The CDR3 is CASSNHKVGLYEQYF. CDR3 nucleotide sequence: TGTGCCAGCAGCAACCACAAGGTGGGACTGTACGAGCAGTACTTC.

The chain uses TRBV5-1 and TRBJ2-1, with TRBD2 identical over 7 bases. The ends lost 7 bases at V and 4 bases at J; junction bases unmatched: 11. The CDR3 runs to 15 residues. The germline gives CDR1 SGHRS, CDR2 YFSETQ. CDR3 coding DNA: TGCGCCAGCTCCCTAGAAGCGGGGTCATACAATGAGCAGTTCTTC. This gives the protein CASSLEAGSYNEQFF.

The J gene is TRBJ1-2, the V gene TRBV6-5; possibly TRBD1 for D (6 bases). Per germline, CDR1 MNHEY and CDR2 SVGAGI. Trimming shortened V by 7 bases and J by 0 bases, and 9 bases separated the two germline ends. This CDR3 region has 13 residues. CDR3 DNA: TGTGCCAGCACTCAGGGGTCTAACTATGGCTACACCTTC. The encoded protein is CASTQGSNYGYTF.

V usage is TRBV11-3 and J usage is TRBJ2-7; TRBD2 matches at 7 bases. The CDR3 has 15 amino acids. Germline V gene data show CDR1 as SGHNT and CDR2 as YENEEA. V lost 2 bases and J lost 3; bases outside the gene matches: 7. The CDR3 here is CASSLRAGDFYEQYF. The CDR3 region has the DNA TGTGCCAGCAGCTTACGGGCGGGGGATTTCTACGAGCAGTACTTC.

The chain has TRBV7-9 and TRBJ1-6, with D unclear. This CDR3 is built from 12 residues. Germline CDR1 is SEHNR and CDR2 is FQNEAQ (reference sequence). Trimming cost V 3 bases and J 5 bases, with 2 bases left between them. The CDR3 spells CASSFNNSPLHF. In DNA, the CDR3 is TGTGCCAGCAGCTTTAATAATTCACCCCTCCACTTT.

In this sample, this clone turned up a few times. The chain uses TRBV5-1 and TRBJ2-3, with 9 bases identical to TRBD2. This CDR3 spans 14 amino acids. The V and J ends lost 3 bases and 6 bases, in that order; junction bases with no gene match: 5. The germline V gene encodes CDR1 SGHRS and CDR2 YFSETQ. CDR3 nucleotides: TGCGCCAGCAGCTCCCGGGCGGGGGGGGATACGCAGTATTTT. Protein: CASSSRAGGDTQYF.

The gene calls are TRBV9 and TRBJ2-6; D may be TRBD1 (6 bases). The CDR3 has 14 amino acids. V shed 4 bases and J shed 2 bases, with 7 bases lying between them. The germline CDR1 and CDR2 sequences are SGDLS and YYNGEE. The CDR3 DNA is TGTGCCAGCAGCTCAGGGGCTGGGGCCAACGTCCTGACTTTC. Its protein is CASSSGAGANVLTF.

This clone came up a few times. The chain recombines TRBV6-5 with TRBJ2-1; TRBD2 matches at 7 bases. V dropped 11 bases and J dropped 0; count of bases not matched to a gene: 7. Looked up from germline, CDR1 is MNHEY and CDR2 is SVGAGI. This CDR3 has 14 residues. The chain's CDR3 is CASHGGSSYNEQFF. The CDR3, as DNA: TGTGCCTCCCACGGGGGGAGCTCCTACAATGAGCAGTTCTTC.

The gene calls are TRBV7-2 and TRBJ2-1, with a possible D match to TRBD1 (6 bases). Looked up from germline, CDR1 is SGHTA and CDR2 is FQGNSA. V gave up 1 base and J gave up 2 bases, with 9 bases separating them. CDR3 size: 15 residues. CDR3 nucleotides: TGTGCCAGCAGCTTAGATACAGGGCCCTACAATGAGCAGTTCTTC. Its protein product is CASSLDTGPYNEQFF. The entire variable domain, with the rest obtained from reference TRBV7-2 and TRBJ2-1, is as follows: GAGVSQSPSNKVTEKGKDVELRCDPISGHTALYWYRQSLGQGLEFLIYFQGNSAPDKSGLPSDRFSAERTGGSVSTLTIQRTQQEDSAVYLCASSLDTGPYNEQFFGPGTRLTVL.

This clone was recorded a few times. The rearrangement joins TRBV28 to TRBJ2-3, with 13 bases matching TRBD2. The CDR3 has 14 residues. Germline V gene data show CDR1 as MDHEN and CDR2 as SYDVKM. Trimming cost V 6 bases and J 14 bases; bases outside gene matches: 11. CDR3 DNA sequence: TGTGCCAGCAGACGAACTAGCGGGGGGGCAATACTGTATTTT. Its protein product is CASRRTSGGAILYF.

The CDR3 protein is CASSGAGFPNTEAFF. The CDR3 DNA is TGTGCCAGCAGTGGGGCAGGATTTCCGAACACTGAAGCTTTCTTT. The chain joins TRBV28 to TRBJ1-1, with D possibly being TRBD1 (5 bases). Trimming took off 5 bases at V and 1 base at J, with 14 bases between the two ends. Looked up from germline, CDR1 is MDHEN and CDR2 is SYDVKM. The CDR3 runs 15 residues.

V and J are TRBV7-8 and TRBJ1-1; perhaps TRBD1 as D (5 bases). Germline CDR1 SGHVS, CDR2 FQNEAQ. The CDR3 is 13 amino acids. Trimming shortened V by 6 bases and J by 1 base, and 9 bases separated the two germline ends. The CDR3 loop is CASSARENTEAFF. CDR3 DNA sequence: TGTGCCAGCAGTGCCAGGGAGAACACTGAAGCTTTCTTT. The variable domain in full, completed from reference TRBV7-8 and TRBJ1-1, reads GAGVSQSPRYKVAKRGQDVALRCDPISGHVSLFWYQQALGQGPEFLTYFQNEAQLDKSGLPSDRFFAERPEGSVSTLKIQRTQQEDSAVYLCASSARENTEAFFGQGTRLTVV.

This clone was found a few times. The chain is built from TRBV7-6 and TRBJ2-1; 9 nucleotides agree with TRBD2. CDR1 and CDR2 from the germline V gene are SGHVS and FNYEAQ. Trimming took 5 bases from V and 7 from J; bases not matched to a gene: 9. This CDR3 comprises 15 residues. This CDR3 reads CASSLAAGGRNEQFF. The CDR3 bases are TGTGCCAGCAGCCTGGCCGCGGGGGGGCGAAATGAGCAGTTCTTC.

V and J are TRBV7-2 and TRBJ2-5, with 8 nucleotides matching TRBD1. TRBJ2-7 matches the DNA end more closely, so the J call is doubtful. CDR1 and CDR2 from the germline V gene are SGHTA and FQGNSA. This CDR3 has 13 residues. This chain's CDR3 is CASSARTGYEQYF. As DNA, the CDR3 is TGTGCCAGCAGCGCCAGGACAGGGTACGAGCAGTACTTC.

The rearrangement uses TRBV28 and TRBJ2-7; weak D call: TRBD2 (5 bases). Germline V lookup: CDR1 MDHEN, CDR2 SYDVKM. V was trimmed by 8 bases and J by 0 bases, leaving 14 bases between them. The CDR3 sequence is 14 residues long. The CDR3 bases are TGTGCCAGCGGTTCGGCTGGGAGCTCCTACGAGCAGTACTTC. Residues: CASGSAGSSYEQYF.

The chain recombines TRBV5-4 with TRBJ1-2; 7 bases map to TRBD1. Germline CDR1 SGHNT, CDR2 YYREEE (reference sequence). J gave up 6 bases and V 2 bases, and 4 bases lay outside the gene matches. The CDR3 is made up of 13 amino acids. Here the CDR3 DNA reads TGTGCCAGCAGCTTTTTACAGGGGAATGGCTACACCTTC. It translates to CASSFLQGNGYTF.

Here the CDR3 reads CASIRGGANTEAFF. The CDR3 bases are TGTGCCAGCATTCGAGGGGGGGCTAACACTGAAGCTTTCTTT. The V call is TRBV7-2, the J call TRBJ1-1, with D tentatively TRBD1 (6 bases). Trimming pared 7 bases from V and 2 bases from J, leaving 14 bases between. The CDR3 loop spans 14 amino acids. Germline-derived CDR1 and CDR2 are SGHTA and FQGNSA.

In its sample, this clone was seen many times. The chain couples TRBV28 to TRBJ1-5; D possibly corresponds to TRBD1 (5 bases). The CDR3 loop spans 16 amino acids. The V and J ends lost 4 bases and 5 bases respectively, with 18 bases between them. Germline V gene data show CDR1 as MDHEN and CDR2 as SYDVKM. The DNA of the CDR3 is TGTGCCAGCAGTTCCTATCGTTCAGGGTTTTATCAGCCCCAGCATTTT. Protein product: CASSSYRSGFYQPQHF. Drawing the rest from reference TRBV28 and TRBJ1-5, the complete variable domain is DVKVTQSSRYLVKRTGEKVFLECVQDMDHENMFWYRQDPGLGLRLIYFSYDVKMKEKGDIPEGYSVSREKKERFSLILESASTNQTSMYLCASSSYRSGFYQPQHFGDGTRLSIL.

The chain links TRBV7-3 to TRBJ1-1; 12 nucleotides align to TRBD1. The germline V gene encodes CDR1 SGHTA and CDR2 FQGTGA. Trimming at V came to 5 bases and at J to 6 bases, leaving 4 bases not matched to a gene. There are 14 residues in the CDR3. CDR3 region: CASSGDRGLSEAFF. For the CDR3, the DNA is TGTGCCAGCAGCGGGGACAGGGGGCTCTCTGAAGCTTTCTTT.

The chain links TRBV2 to TRBJ2-2; no firm D call. The CDR3 has 14 residues. Germline V gene lookup returns CDR1 SNHLY and CDR2 FYNNEI. Trimming cost V 6 bases and J 1 base, with 9 bases left between them. This CDR3 is CASSPRQNTGELFF. CDR3 coding DNA: TGTGCCAGCAGCCCCAGACAGAACACCGGGGAGCTGTTTTTT.

This chain links TRBV7-2 with TRBJ2-5; perhaps TRBD2 as D (6 bases). Germline V gives CDR1 SGHTA, CDR2 FQGNSA. The CDR3 extends over 13 amino acids. Trimming removed 7 bases at V and 2 bases at J, with 11 bases between. CDR3 residues: CASKLSGQETQYF. The CDR3 nucleotides read TGTGCCAGCAAACTTAGCGGTCAAGAGACCCAGTACTTC.

The rearrangement uses TRBV2 and TRBJ2-7; a weak D match, TRBD2 (5 bases). This CDR3 is built from 16 residues. Trimming took 1 base from V and 0 from J, leaving 13 bases between them. From germline, CDR1 is SNHLY and CDR2 FYNNEI. CDR3 loop: CASSEGFGVGSYEQYF. The CDR3 DNA sequence: TGTGCCAGCAGTGAAGGGTTCGGGGTTGGCTCCTACGAGCAGTACTTC. The variable domain in full, completed from reference TRBV2 and TRBJ2-7, reads EPEVTQTPSHQVTQMGQEVILRCVPISNHLYFYWYRQILGQKVEFLVSFYNNEISEKSEIFDDQFSVERPDGSNFTLKIRSTKLEDSAMYFCASSEGFGVGSYEQYFGPGTRLTVT.

The chain couples TRBV4-1 to TRBJ1-3; 7 positions match TRBD1. The V segment lost 1 base and the J segment 8 bases; nucleotides outside the gene matches: 17. CDR3 length: 18 residues. Germline values: CDR1 MGHRA, CDR2 YSYEKL. The CDR3 DNA reads TGCGCCAGCAGCCAAGGGGGTGCGGGACAGCGACCTCGGGACACCATATATTTT. It is translated as CASSQGGAGQRPRDTIYF.

The V and J genes are TRBV4-1 and TRBJ1-4, with a tentative D call TRBD1 (6 bases). The germline V gene encodes CDR1 MGHRA and CDR2 YSYEKL. This CDR3 spans 15 amino acids. V was clipped by 1 base and J by 8 bases, with 14 bases between them. CDR3 sequence reads: CASSQVRTAGEKLFF. Here the CDR3 DNA reads TGCGCCAGCAGCCAAGTTAGGACAGCGGGGGAAAAACTGTTTTTT.

The rearrangement links TRBV2 to TRBJ2-3; the match to TRBD1 covers 8 bases. V lost 8 bases and J lost 4; bases outside the gene matches: 14. In germline, CDR1 is SNHLY, CDR2 FYNNEI. This CDR3 spans 16 amino acids. The chain's CDR3 is CASSGTGLTLADTQYF. The CDR3 DNA is TGTGCCAGCTCAGGGACAGGCCTGACTTTAGCAGATACGCAGTATTTT.